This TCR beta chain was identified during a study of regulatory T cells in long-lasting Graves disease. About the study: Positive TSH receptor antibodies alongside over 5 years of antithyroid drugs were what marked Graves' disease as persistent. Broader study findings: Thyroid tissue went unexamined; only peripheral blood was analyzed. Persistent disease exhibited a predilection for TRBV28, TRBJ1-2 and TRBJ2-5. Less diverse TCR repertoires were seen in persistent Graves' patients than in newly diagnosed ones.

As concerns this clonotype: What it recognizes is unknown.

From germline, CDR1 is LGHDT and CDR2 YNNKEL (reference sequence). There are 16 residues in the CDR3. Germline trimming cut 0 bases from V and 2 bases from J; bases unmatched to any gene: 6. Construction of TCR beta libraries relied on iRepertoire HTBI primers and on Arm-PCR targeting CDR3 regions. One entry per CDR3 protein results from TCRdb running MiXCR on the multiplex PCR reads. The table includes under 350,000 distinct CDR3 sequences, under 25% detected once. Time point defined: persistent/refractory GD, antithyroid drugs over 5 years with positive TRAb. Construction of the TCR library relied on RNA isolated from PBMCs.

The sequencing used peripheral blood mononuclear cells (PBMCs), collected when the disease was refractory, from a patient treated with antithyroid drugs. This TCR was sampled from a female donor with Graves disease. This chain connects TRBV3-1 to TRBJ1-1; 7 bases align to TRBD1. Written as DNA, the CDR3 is TGTGCCAGCAGCCAAGAGCCAGGGGGGAGAAACACTGAAGCTTTCTTT. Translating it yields CASSQEPGGRNTEAFF.